By share, the clone carrying this TCR beta chain counts as medium-sized (0.01 to 0.1%). Antigen: not known. Total RNA (roughly 540 ng) served as template for TCR beta cDNA synthesis primed by a constant-region primer. What produced the TCR beta libraries was three nested multiplex PCR rounds using slightly modified ARM-PCR. Rounds one and two of PCR, each of approximately 11 cycles, were primed with TRBV1-TRBV30 forward primers and a C-beta reverse primer. TCRdb analysed the multiplex PCR reads with MiXCR anew, one entry per CDR3 protein. The sample holds roughly 91,000 distinct CDR3 sequences, more than 60% seen once. This CDR3 contains 17 residues. The germline V and J ends were trimmed by 0 bases and 4 bases, with 18 bases remaining between them. From germline, CDR1 is SGHAT and CDR2 FQNNGV. The data originate from a study of tumor-infiltrating lymphocytes in primary liver carcinoma. Whole-study context: Each of the growths was stage T1-T3 N0M0, extending about 4 to 10 cm across. Regarding the study as a whole: Tumor top-250-clone fraction significantly exceeded that of blood (p = 0.039).

Unsorted bulk tissue, about 18-31 mg of it, served as the source for co-extraction of RNA and DNA. This sequence joins TRBV11-2 and TRBJ2-5; D remains ambiguous. This TCR was recovered from a woman in her fifties or sixties with primary liver carcinoma and hepatitis B virus infection. Specimen: liver tumor tissue from sampling region 5. Subset specified: tumor region T5, tumor centre. The CDR3 region is CASSLDQWRSVAETQYF. In DNA, the CDR3 is TGTGCCAGCAGCTTAGATCAGTGGCGTTCGGTGGCAGAGACCCAGTACTTC.